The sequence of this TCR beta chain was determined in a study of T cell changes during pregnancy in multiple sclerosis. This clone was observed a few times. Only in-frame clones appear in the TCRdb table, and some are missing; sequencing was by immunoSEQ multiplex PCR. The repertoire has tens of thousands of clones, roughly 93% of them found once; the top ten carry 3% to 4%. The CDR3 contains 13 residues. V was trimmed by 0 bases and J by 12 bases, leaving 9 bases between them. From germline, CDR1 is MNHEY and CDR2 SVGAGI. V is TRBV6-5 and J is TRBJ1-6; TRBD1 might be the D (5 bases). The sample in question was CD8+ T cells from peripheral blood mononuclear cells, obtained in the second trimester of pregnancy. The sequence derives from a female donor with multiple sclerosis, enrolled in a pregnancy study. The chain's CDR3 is CASSYSDTLPLHF. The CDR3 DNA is TGTGCCAGCAGTTACTCGGACACCTTACCCCTCCACTTT.